What follows are 26 T cell receptor beta chains derived from one specimen sequenced in a study of vaccination effects on CD4 cells after COVID-19 (dated by TCRdb to the early 2020s). The protocol used for the library was the immunoSEQ multiplex PCR assay. As stored in TCRdb, this immuneACCESS dataset retains in-frame rearrangements with V and J assigned. A fraction of the clones does not appear; measured against another copy, unresolved V genes explain less than half of the discrepancy, and the remainder lacks a known reason. The sample data list 25,000 to 35,000 clones, and less than 80% of these were observed just once. The ten largest clones take up roughly 8.2% of the sample. To identify antigen-specific CD4+ T cell clonotypes by their expansion, the ViraFEST assay first stimulated PBMC with viral peptide pools and then applied TCR sequencing. After less than 13 days of culture, CD4+ T cells were isolated with the EasySep CD4+ T cell isolation kit. Participants received two doses of either the BNT162b2 or the mRNA-1273 mRNA SARS-CoV-2 vaccine.

Their recognized antigens are unknown. The sample in question was CD4+ T cells from PBMCs cultured with SARS-CoV-2 spike peptides, obtained after COVID-19 vaccination. The cell subset or site label here, explained by the study, means: SARS-CoV-2 spike overlapping peptide pool stimulation. Source of these receptors: a human donor who received a COVID-19 vaccine.

The rearrangement joins TRBV3-1 (or the pseudogene TRBV3-2) to TRBJ2-1, with D tentatively TRBD2 (5 bases). V shed 4 bases and J shed 6 bases, with 7 bases lying between them. From germline, CDR1 is LGHDT and CDR2 YNNKEL (reference sequence). This CDR3 spans 12 amino acids. The CDR3 DNA reads TGTGCCAGCAGCCGGGCGGGCAATGAGCAGTTCTTC. It translates to CASSRAGNEQFF.

J is TRBJ2-1 and V is TRBV6-4; a weak D match, TRBD2 (5 bases). The germline V and J ends were trimmed by 2 bases and 4 bases, with 9 bases remaining between them. This CDR3 comprises 14 residues. Germline loops: CDR1 MRHNA, CDR2 SNTAGT. Written as DNA, the CDR3 is TGTGCCAGCAGTGACGGGGTAGCGTACAATGAGCAGTTCTTC. Translated, it gives CASSDGVAYNEQFF.

This clone appeared a few times. This chain links TRBV5-1 with TRBJ2-1; the match to TRBD1 covers 7 bases. The CDR3 runs 15 residues. V was pared by 4 bases and J by 7 bases, with 11 bases of the junction left unmatched. The germline gives CDR1 SGHRS, CDR2 YFSETQ. CDR3 DNA: TGCGCCAGCAGCCCCGGACAGGAGCCCTTAAATGAGCAGTTCTTC. As protein: CASSPGQEPLNEQFF.

V usage is TRBV2 and J usage is TRBJ2-7, with D tentatively TRBD1 (6 bases). Trimming pared 5 bases from V and 5 bases from J, leaving 13 bases between. The germline gives CDR1 SNHLY, CDR2 FYNNEI. The CDR3 spans 13 residues. Written as DNA, the CDR3 is TGTGCCAGCAGTCCACAGGGTACCAACGAGCAGTACTTC. Protein: CASSPQGTNEQYF.

This sequence joins TRBV2 and TRBJ1-1; perhaps TRBD1 as D (5 bases). V dropped 11 bases and J dropped 3 bases, with 13 bases sitting between them. The CDR3 spans 12 residues. Germline V lookup: CDR1 SNHLY, CDR2 FYNNEI. The CDR3 nucleotides read TGTGCCGGGGGGAAGAGGGACACTGAAGCTTTCTTT. Encoded protein: CAGGKRDTEAFF.

The V call is TRBV2, the J call TRBJ1-1; 10 bases are a match to TRBD1. The junction had 3 bases not matched to a gene; V was cut back by 7 bases and J by 4 bases. CDR3 size: 13 residues. Looked up from germline, CDR1 is SNHLY and CDR2 is FYNNEI. The CDR3 is CASTRDRGTEAFF. CDR3 nucleotide sequence: TGTGCCAGCACCCGGGACAGGGGCACTGAAGCTTTCTTT.

The rearrangement uses TRBV19 and TRBJ2-1, with TRBD2 matching 13 bases. V gave up 2 bases and J gave up 0 bases; unmatched junction bases: 16. Germline CDR1 reads LNHDA; CDR2 reads SQIVND (reference sequence). The CDR3 totals 22 residues. The DNA of the CDR3 is TGTGCCAGTAGTATATCCCGTCTCGGACTAGCGGGGGCCAAAAGCTCCTACAATGAGCAGTTCTTC. Translation: CASSISRLGLAGAKSSYNEQFF. The full variable domain, in which reference TRBV19 and TRBJ2-1 provide the parts outside the CDR3, is DGGITQSPKYLFRKEGQNVTLSCEQNLNHDAMYWYRQDPGQGLRLIYYSQIVNDFQKGDIAEGYSVSREKKESFPLTVTSAQKNPTAFYLCASSISRLGLAGAKSSYNEQFFGPGTRLTVL.

CDR3 loop: CASSLSARAGANVLTF. The CDR3 DNA follows: TGTGCCAGCAGCTTGTCCGCCCGGGCTGGGGCCAACGTCCTGACTTTC. This sequence joins TRBV5-8 and TRBJ2-6; D gene uncertain. Looked up from germline, CDR1 is SGHTS and CDR2 is YDEGEE. The CDR3 loop spans 16 amino acids. Trimming removed 1 base from V and 2 bases from J, with 10 bases in between. Together with reference TRBV5-8 and TRBJ2-6, the CDR3 gives the full variable domain: EAGVTQSPTHLIKTRGQQATLRCSPISGHTSVYWYQQALGLGLQFLLWYDEGEERNRGNFPPRFSGRQFPNYSSELNVNALELEDSALYLCASSLSARAGANVLTFGAGSRLTVL.

V is TRBV27 and J is TRBJ2-1; D is possibly TRBD1 or TRBD2 (6 bases each). Germline lookup yields CDR1 MNHEY and CDR2 SMNVEV (reference sequence). The CDR3 consists of 17 residues. V shed 3 bases and J shed 2 bases, with 17 bases lying between them. DNA for the CDR3: TGTGCCAGCAGTTTTGGAGGGGGAGTTAAGACCTACAATGAGCAGTTCTTC. Its translation is CASSFGGGVKTYNEQFF.

The rearrangement joins TRBV5-6 to TRBJ2-7; 10 bases are a match to TRBD2. The CDR3 loop spans 14 amino acids. The V gene end was trimmed by 10 bases and the J gene end by 2 bases; junction bases not matched to a gene: 9. Germline CDR1 reads SGHDT; CDR2 reads YYEEEE. CDR3 loop: CASGRLAGAYEQYF. The CDR3 coding sequence is TGTGCCTCTGGGCGGCTAGCGGGAGCCTACGAGCAGTACTTC.

This chain joins TRBV5-1 and TRBJ2-5, with D maybe TRBD2 (6 bases). This CDR3 is 14 amino acids long. The germline V and J ends were trimmed by 6 bases and 4 bases, with 16 bases remaining between them. Germline CDR1 SGHRS, CDR2 YFSETQ. This chain's CDR3 is CASNLRGEGETQYF. DNA of the CDR3: TGCGCCAGCAACTTACGCGGGGAAGGAGAGACCCAGTACTTC. Looking up the rest from reference TRBV5-1 and TRBJ2-5 gives the full variable domain: KAGVTQTPRYLIKTRGQQVTLSCSPISGHRSVSWYQQTPGQGLQFLFEYFSETQRNKGNFPGRFSGRQFSNSRSEMNVSTLELGDSALYLCASNLRGEGETQYFGPGTRLLVL.

The chain uses TRBV5-1 and TRBJ1-6; TRBD1 matches at 9 bases. Germline loops: CDR1 SGHRS, CDR2 YFSETQ. Trimming took 4 bases from V and 9 from J; bases not matched to a gene: 11. This CDR3 contains 16 residues. The CDR3 reads CASSLKRTGEGSPLHF. CDR3 bases: TGCGCCAGCAGCCTGAAAAGGACAGGGGAGGGTTCACCCCTCCACTTT.

This clone was counted a few times. The chain has TRBV2 and TRBJ1-5; D is perhaps TRBD1 (6 bases). In germline, CDR1 is SNHLY, CDR2 FYNNEI. Trimming pared 4 bases from V and 3 bases from J, leaving 10 bases between. The CDR3 contains 14 residues. The CDR3 sequence is CASSVQGPNQPQHF. CDR3 nucleotides: TGTGCCAGCAGTGTACAGGGACCCAATCAGCCCCAGCATTTT.

This chain links TRBV18 with TRBJ1-1; 7 bases line up with TRBD1. The CDR3 totals 15 residues. Trimming removed 4 bases from V and 4 bases from J; junction bases left unmatched: 9. Germline V gene sequence: CDR1 KGHSH, CDR2 LQKENI. CDR3 region: CASSQSQNRGTEAFF. The CDR3 DNA is TGTGCCAGCTCACAATCCCAGAACAGGGGCACTGAAGCTTTCTTT. The entire variable domain, with the rest obtained from reference TRBV18 and TRBJ1-1, is as follows: NAGVMQNPRHLVRRRGQEARLRCSPMKGHSHVYWYRQLPEEGLKFMVYLQKENIIDESGMPKERFSAEFPKEGPSILRIQQVVRGDSAAYFCASSQSQNRGTEAFFGQGTRLTVV.

In this sample, this clone turned up a few times. The chain uses TRBV19 and TRBJ1-2; D is unresolved. There are 12 residues in the CDR3. The V end lost 7 bases, the J end lost 5 bases, and 11 bases lay between the germline ends. The germline gives CDR1 LNHDA, CDR2 SQIVND (reference sequence). The chain's CDR3 is CASKEGGYGYTF. The CDR3 nucleotides read TGTGCCAGTAAAGAGGGAGGGTATGGCTACACCTTC.

The chain carries TRBV5-1 and TRBJ2-2, with 7 bases that match TRBD1. The junction had 3 bases not matched to a gene; V was cut back by 0 bases and J by 4 bases. CDR1 is SGHRS, CDR2 YFSETQ, per germline. The CDR3 runs 15 residues. The CDR3 loop reads CASSLGQGGTGELFF. In DNA, the CDR3 is TGCGCCAGCAGCTTGGGACAGGGTGGCACCGGGGAGCTGTTTTTT.

In its sample, this clone ranks as large. The chain carries TRBV10-2 and TRBJ2-7; 10 bases are a match to TRBD2. CDR3 length: 14 amino acids. In germline, CDR1 is WSHSY, CDR2 SAAADI. J lost 1 base, V lost 11 bases, and 8 bases had no gene match. The CDR3 nucleotides are TGCGCCGCGCTAGCTAGCGGGAGTTCCTACGAGCAGTACTTC. It codes for CAALASGSSYEQYF.

This clone was recorded a few times. V gene TRBV16 combines with J gene TRBJ2-1; D ambiguous. V lost 2 bases to trimming and J lost 5 bases, with 7 bases between them. Looked up from germline, CDR1 is KGHSY and CDR2 is FQNENV. The CDR3 length is 13 residues. The CDR3 loop is CASSQGNDNEQFF. The DNA for the CDR3 is TGTGCCAGCAGCCAAGGGAACGACAATGAGCAGTTCTTC.

The chain is built from TRBV7-7 and TRBJ2-3, with TRBD1 matching 11 bases. CDR1 and CDR2 (germline): SSHAT, FNYEAQ (reference sequence). V shed 3 bases, J shed 6 bases, and the junction held 2 bases outside the gene matches. This CDR3 is built from 14 residues. The CDR3 coding sequence is TGTGCCAGCAGCTTCGGACAGGGGGCCGATACGCAGTATTTT. Translation gives CASSFGQGADTQYF.

The chain joins TRBV6-5 to TRBJ2-2, with 7 bases fitting TRBD1. Germline CDR1 MNHEY, CDR2 SVGAGI. V shed 8 bases, J shed 5 bases, and the junction held 8 bases outside the gene matches. The CDR3 extends over 14 amino acids. This chain's CDR3 is CASEGQVWTGELFF. CDR3 DNA sequence: TGTGCCAGCGAAGGACAGGTTTGGACCGGGGAGCTGTTTTTT.

The chain uses TRBV12-3 or TRBV12-4 and TRBJ1-5; D gene uncertain. The CDR3 sequence is 11 residues long. The V end lost 5 bases, the J end lost 9 bases, and 8 bases lay between the germline ends. CDR3 loop: CASSLRGPQHF. The CDR3 DNA reads as TGTGCCAGCAGTCTCCGGGGGCCCCAGCATTTT.

The V and J genes are TRBV7-9 and TRBJ2-1; 7 bases match TRBD1. The V gene end was trimmed by 5 bases and the J gene end by 8 bases; junction bases not matched to a gene: 12. Germline CDR1 SEHNR, CDR2 FQNEAQ (reference sequence). The CDR3 extends over 15 amino acids. CDR3: CASSRRDSLGHEQFF. DNA of the CDR3: TGTGCCAGCAGCCGTCGGGACAGCTTAGGCCATGAGCAGTTCTTC.

V usage is TRBV20-1 and J usage is TRBJ2-1, with 10 bases identical to TRBD2. After removal of 3 bases from V and 9 bases from J, the junction contained 11 bases not matched to a gene. CDR1 DFQATT and CDR2 SNEGSKA come from the germline V gene (reference sequence). The CDR3 sequence is 15 residues long. This CDR3 reads CSASRASGSSVEQFF. CDR3 nucleotides: TGCAGTGCTAGTCGCGCTAGCGGGAGTTCGGTTGAGCAGTTCTTC.

The chain uses TRBV29-1 and TRBJ1-1, with a possible D match to TRBD1 (5 bases). The CDR3 is made up of 16 amino acids. Trimming took 4 bases from V and 4 from J, leaving 22 bases between them. Per germline, CDR1 SQVTM and CDR2 ANQGSEA. Here the CDR3 reads CSVGRRQTRRSTEAFF. CDR3 bases: TGCAGCGTTGGGAGGCGACAGACCAGGAGGAGCACTGAAGCTTTCTTT.

The chain joins TRBV7-2 to TRBJ1-2; TRBD1 is a possible D gene (5 bases). CDR1 is SGHTA and CDR2 is FQGNSA in the germline V gene. V dropped 1 base and J dropped 5 bases, with 11 bases sitting between them. The CDR3 runs 14 residues. DNA for the CDR3: TGTGCCAGCAGCTTAGGGGGGATGAGGTATGGCTACACCTTC. It yields the protein CASSLGGMRYGYTF.

The rearrangement uses TRBV6-6 and TRBJ2-1; no reliable D call. CDR1 is MNHNY, CDR2 SVGAGI, per germline (reference sequence). V shed 4 bases and J shed 10 bases, with 17 bases lying between them. CDR3 size: 14 residues. The CDR3 here is CASSSQGRMDEQFF. The CDR3 DNA is TGTGCCAGCAGTTCTCAAGGCCGGATGGACGAGCAGTTCTTC.